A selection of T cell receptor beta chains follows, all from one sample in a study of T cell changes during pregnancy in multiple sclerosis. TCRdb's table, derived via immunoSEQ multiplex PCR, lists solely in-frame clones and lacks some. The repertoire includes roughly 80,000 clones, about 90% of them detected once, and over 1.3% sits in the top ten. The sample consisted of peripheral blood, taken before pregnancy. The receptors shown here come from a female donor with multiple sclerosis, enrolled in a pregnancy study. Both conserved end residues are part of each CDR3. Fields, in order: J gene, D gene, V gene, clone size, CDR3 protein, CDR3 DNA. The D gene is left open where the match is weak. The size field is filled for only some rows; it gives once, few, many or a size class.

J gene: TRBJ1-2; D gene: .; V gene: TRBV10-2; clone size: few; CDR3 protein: CASISASWGYTF; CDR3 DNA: TGCGCCAGCATTAGTGCTTCCTGGGGCTACACCTTC
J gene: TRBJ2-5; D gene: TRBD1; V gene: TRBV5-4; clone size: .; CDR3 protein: CASSLTTGGGETQYF; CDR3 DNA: TGTGCCAGCAGCTTAACGACAGGGGGAGGAGAGACCCAGTACTTC
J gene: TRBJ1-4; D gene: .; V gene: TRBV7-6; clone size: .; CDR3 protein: CASSLGGPPNEKLFF; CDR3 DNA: TGTGCCAGCAGCTTGGGGGGGCCGCCTAATGAAAAACTGTTTTTT
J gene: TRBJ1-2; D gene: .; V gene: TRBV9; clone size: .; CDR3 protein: CASSNNRDRGDYGYTF; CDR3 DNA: TGTGCCAGCAGCAATAACCGGGACCGGGGGGACTATGGCTACACCTTC
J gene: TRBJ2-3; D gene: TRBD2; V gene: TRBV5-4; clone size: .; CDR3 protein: CASSPATSGGADTQYF; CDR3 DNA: TGTGCCAGCAGCCCGGCCACGAGCGGGGGGGCAGATACGCAGTATTTT
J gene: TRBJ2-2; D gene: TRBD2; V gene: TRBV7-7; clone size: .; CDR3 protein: CASSLGLGETGELFF; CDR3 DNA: TGTGCTAGCAGCTTAGGACTAGGGGAAACCGGGGAGCTGTTTTTT
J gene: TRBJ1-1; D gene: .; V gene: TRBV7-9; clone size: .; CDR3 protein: CASSLNRIDYTEAFF; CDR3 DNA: TGTGCCAGCAGCTTAAACCGGATTGACTACACTGAAGCTTTCTTT
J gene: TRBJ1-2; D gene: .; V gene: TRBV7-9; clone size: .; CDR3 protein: CASSLAGGANYGYTF; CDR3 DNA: TGTGCCAGCAGCTTAGCCGGGGGGGCTAACTATGGCTACACCTTC
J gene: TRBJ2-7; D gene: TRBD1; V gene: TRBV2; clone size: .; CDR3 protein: CASINRDRGHEQYF; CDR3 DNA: TGTGCCAGCATTAACCGGGACAGGGGCCACGAGCAGTACTTC
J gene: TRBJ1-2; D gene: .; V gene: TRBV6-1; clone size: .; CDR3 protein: CASSDPWGPNYGYTF; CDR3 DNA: TGTGCCAGCAGTGATCCATGGGGCCCTAACTATGGCTACACCTTC
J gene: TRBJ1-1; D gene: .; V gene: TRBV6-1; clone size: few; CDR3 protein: CASSEGQGTEAFF; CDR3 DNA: TGTGCCAGCAGTGAAGGGCAGGGCACTGAAGCTTTCTTT
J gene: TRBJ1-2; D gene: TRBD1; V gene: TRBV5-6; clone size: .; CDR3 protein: CASSFLALQTGKGYTF; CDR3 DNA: TGTGCCAGCAGCTTTCTCGCCCTGCAGACAGGGAAGGGCTACACCTTC
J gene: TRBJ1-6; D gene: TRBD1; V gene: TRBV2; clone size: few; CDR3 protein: CASSTRQGRTPLHF; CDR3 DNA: TGTGCCAGCAGTACTCGACAGGGGAGGACACCCCTCCACTTT
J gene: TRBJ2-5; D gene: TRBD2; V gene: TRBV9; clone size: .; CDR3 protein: CASSGLGGGTQETQYF; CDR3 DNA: TGTGCCAGCAGTGGGCTGGGGGGGGGTACCCAAGAGACCCAGTACTTC
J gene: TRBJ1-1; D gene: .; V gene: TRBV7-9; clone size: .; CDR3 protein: CASSFLEGRTEAFF; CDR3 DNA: TGTGCCAGCAGCTTCCTTGAGGGTCGCACTGAAGCTTTCTTT
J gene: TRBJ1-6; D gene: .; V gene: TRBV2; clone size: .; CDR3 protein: CASRRAFYGSDSPLHF; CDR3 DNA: TGTGCCAGCAGGCGCGCTTTTTACGGGAGTGATTCACCCCTCCACTTT
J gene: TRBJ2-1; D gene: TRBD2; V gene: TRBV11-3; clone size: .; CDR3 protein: CASSPAAGVNNEQFF; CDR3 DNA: TGTGCCAGCAGCCCCGCAGCGGGGGTTAACAATGAGCAGTTCTTC
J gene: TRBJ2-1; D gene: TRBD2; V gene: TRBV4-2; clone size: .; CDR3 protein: CASSQSLAGGDNEQFF; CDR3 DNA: TGTGCCAGCAGCCAATCGCTAGCGGGGGGCGACAATGAGCAGTTCTTC
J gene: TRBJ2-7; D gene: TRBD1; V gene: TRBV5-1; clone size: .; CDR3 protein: CASSLIVGGQAYEQYF; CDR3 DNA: TGCGCCAGCAGCCTCATTGTTGGTGGACAGGCGTACGAGCAGTACTTC
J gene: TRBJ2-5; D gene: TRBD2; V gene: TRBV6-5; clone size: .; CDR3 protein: CASSTPGGGAQYF; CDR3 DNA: TGTGCCAGCAGTACTCCCGGCGGGGGGGCCCAGTACTTC
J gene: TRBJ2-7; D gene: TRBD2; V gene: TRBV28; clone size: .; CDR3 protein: CASSVTSGGWGQYF; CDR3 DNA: TGTGCCAGCAGTGTGACTAGCGGGGGCTGGGGGCAGTACTTC
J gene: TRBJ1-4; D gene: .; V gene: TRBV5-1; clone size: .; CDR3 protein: CASSPTDRIYEKLFF; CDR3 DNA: TGCGCCAGCAGCCCTACAGACAGGATATATGAAAAACTGTTTTTT
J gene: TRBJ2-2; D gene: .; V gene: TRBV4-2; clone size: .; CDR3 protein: CASSQAGAGYPGELFF; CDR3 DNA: TGTGCCAGCAGCCAAGCTGGAGCAGGGTACCCCGGGGAGCTGTTTTTT
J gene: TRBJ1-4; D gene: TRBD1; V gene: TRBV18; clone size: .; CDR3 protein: CASSIRQGAGEKLFF; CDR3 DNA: TGTGCCAGCTCAATAAGACAGGGGGCAGGAGAAAAACTGTTTTTT
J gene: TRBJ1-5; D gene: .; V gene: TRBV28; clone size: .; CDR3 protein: CASSLMGGFPNQPQHF; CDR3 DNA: TGTGCCAGCAGTTTAATGGGAGGGTTCCCGAATCAGCCCCAGCATTTT
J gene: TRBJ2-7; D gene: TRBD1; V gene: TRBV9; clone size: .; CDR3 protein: CASSQGQGSYEQYF; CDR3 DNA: TGTGCCAGCAGCCAGGGACAGGGCTCCTACGAGCAGTACTTC
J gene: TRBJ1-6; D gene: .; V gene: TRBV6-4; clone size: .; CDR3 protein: CASSDRVLVGPLHF; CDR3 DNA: TGTGCCAGCAGTGACCGGGTCCTCGTTGGGCCCCTCCACTTT
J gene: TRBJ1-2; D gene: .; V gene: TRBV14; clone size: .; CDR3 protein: CASSGGARTDNDYGYTF; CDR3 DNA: TGTGCCAGCAGCGGCGGAGCTAGGACGGACAATGACTATGGCTACACCTTC
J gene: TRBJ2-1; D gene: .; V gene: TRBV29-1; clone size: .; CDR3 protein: CSVEGEQDRYNEQFF; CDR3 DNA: TGCAGCGTTGAAGGGGAACAGGACCGCTACAATGAGCAGTTCTTC
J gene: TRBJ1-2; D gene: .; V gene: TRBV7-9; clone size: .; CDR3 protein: CASSQGVSGYTF; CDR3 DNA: TGTGCCAGCAGCCAGGGTGTTAGTGGCTACACCTTC
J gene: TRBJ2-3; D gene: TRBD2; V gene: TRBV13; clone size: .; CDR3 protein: CASSLRLAGGPGTDTQYF; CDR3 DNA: TGTGCCAGCAGCTTAAGGCTAGCGGGGGGGCCGGGCACAGATACGCAGTATTTT
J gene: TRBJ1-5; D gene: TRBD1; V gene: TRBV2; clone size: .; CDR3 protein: CASLGQGAGQPQHF; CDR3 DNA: TGTGCCAGCCTTGGACAGGGGGCAGGTCAGCCCCAGCATTTT
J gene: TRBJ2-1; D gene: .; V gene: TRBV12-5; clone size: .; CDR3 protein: CASGLHRFSPNEQFF; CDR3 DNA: TGTGCTAGTGGTTTGCACAGGTTCTCGCCCAATGAGCAGTTCTTC